This passage covers 2 T cell receptor beta chains from one sample sequenced in a study of blood T cell repertoires in COVID-19. The assay was immunoSEQ multiplex PCR, and TCRdb's table has in-frame clones only and misses some. The sample carries 190,000 or so clones, around nine tenths recorded once. The sample comprised peripheral blood. Receptor source: a man between 60 and 70 years old who had recovered from COVID-19.

The V and J genes are TRBV27 and TRBJ1-6; D might be TRBD1 (6 bases). The ends were cut back, 1 base at V and 9 bases at J, with 19 bases in the middle. Germline lookup yields CDR1 MNHEY and CDR2 SMNVEV (reference sequence). This CDR3 has 17 residues. CDR3 loop: CASSLFGGGAGFSPLHF. In DNA, the CDR3 is TGTGCCAGCAGTTTATTCGGGGGGGGCGCCGGATTTTCACCCCTCCACTTT.

This clone was recorded only once. The sample carries other DNA sequences with the same CDR3. The CDR3 is CASSGLSYEQYF. The CDR3 nucleotides are TGTGCCAGTAGCGGACTCTCCTACGAGCAGTACTTC. The chain has TRBV19 and TRBJ2-7; weak D call: TRBD2 (5 bases). The CDR3 loop spans 12 amino acids. V lost 6 bases and J lost 0, with 6 bases in between. Germline V gene lookup returns CDR1 LNHDA and CDR2 SQIVND (reference sequence).